Below are 24 T cell receptor beta chains sequenced from a single sample in a study of T cells after yellow fever vaccination. TCRdb passed the 5' RACE reads through MiXCR, listing each CDR3 protein once. The sample includes about 550,000 distinct CDR3 sequences, roughly a fifth seen only once; the top ten take roughly 13%. The sequences come from PBMCs, collected 15 days after the yellow fever booster vaccination. All receptors come from a man younger than 45 who received the YFV17D yellow fever vaccine.

This clonotype was observed a few times. V is TRBV4-2 and J is TRBJ2-5; 9 bases align to TRBD2. CDR1 and CDR2 from the germline V gene are LGHNA and YNFKEQ. This CDR3 contains 17 residues. V dropped 0 bases and J dropped 5; count of bases not matched to a gene: 10. CDR3 DNA: TGTGCCAGCAGCCAAGATGCAGCGGGAGGCCAGTGGGAGACCCAGTACTTC. It yields the protein CASSQDAAGGQWETQYF.

The chain links TRBV6-5 to TRBJ2-2; D might be TRBD2 (6 bases). The germline V and J ends were trimmed by 2 bases and 3 bases, with 16 bases remaining between them. The CDR3 has 17 amino acids. Germline assignment: CDR1 MNHEY and CDR2 SVGAGI. This CDR3 reads CASSYGSRGTDTGELFF. The CDR3 DNA sequence: TGTGCCAGCAGTTACGGGTCACGGGGGACCGACACCGGGGAGCTGTTTTTT.

The V gene is TRBV28, the J gene TRBJ2-7, with 7 positions matching TRBD1. The germline gives CDR1 MDHEN, CDR2 SYDVKM. Trimming cost V 3 bases and J 5 bases; bases outside gene matches: 4. The CDR3 consists of 13 residues. CDR3 nucleotide sequence: TGTGCCAGCAGTTTCGCAGGACAGGACGAGCAGTACTTC. Protein: CASSFAGQDEQYF.

This clonotype was seen more than once but under ten times. This chain joins TRBV12-3 or TRBV12-4 and TRBJ2-6, with D perhaps matching TRBD1 (5 bases). The CDR3 has 14 amino acids. V was pared by 6 bases and J by 4 bases, with 10 bases between. CDR3: CASSRQGGANVLTF. DNA for the CDR3: TGTGCCAGCAGCCGGCAGGGCGGGGCCAACGTCCTGACTTTC.

The rearrangement links TRBV20-1 to TRBJ2-1, with 13 bases identical to TRBD2. V lost 5 bases and J lost 9; bases outside the gene matches: 4. There are 13 residues in the CDR3. Germline values: CDR1 DFQATT, CDR2 SNEGSKA (reference sequence). The CDR3: CSAPGLAGLEQFF. In nucleotides, the CDR3 is TGCAGTGCTCCGGGACTAGCGGGACTTGAGCAGTTCTTC.

This clonotype has more than one count but fewer than ten. The chain carries TRBV6-2 or TRBV6-3 and TRBJ2-3, with D tentatively TRBD2 (5 bases). The germline V and J ends were trimmed by 5 bases and 8 bases, with 5 bases remaining between them. This CDR3 comprises 10 residues. CDR1 is MNHEY, CDR2 SVGEGT, per germline. The CDR3 protein is CASSGSTQYF. In DNA form, the CDR3 reads TGTGCCAGCAGTGGGAGTACGCAGTATTTT.

The chain uses TRBV5-1 and TRBJ2-3; TRBD1 aligns across 7 bases. The CDR3 runs 15 residues. V lost 2 bases, J lost 1 base, and 4 bases stayed unmatched. CDR1 and CDR2 (germline): SGHRS, YFSETQ. Written as DNA, the CDR3 is TGCGCCAGCAGCTTTACCGGGACAGGCACAGATACGCAGTATTTT. It encodes CASSFTGTGTDTQYF. The full variable domain, rest sourced from reference TRBV5-1 and TRBJ2-3, is KAGVTQTPRYLIKTRGQQVTLSCSPISGHRSVSWYQQTPGQGLQFLFEYFSETQRNKGNFPGRFSGRQFSNSRSEMNVSTLELGDSALYLCASSFTGTGTDTQYFGPGTRLTVL.

This clonotype was detected only a few times. The V and J genes are TRBV6-2 or TRBV6-3 and TRBJ2-3; D is uncertain. The V gene's germline CDR1 is MNHEY and CDR2 SVGEGT. The CDR3 has 12 residues. V lost 2 bases, J lost 3 bases, and 3 bases lay in between. CDR3: CASSYPTDTQYF. In DNA form, the CDR3 reads TGTGCCAGCAGTTACCCAACAGATACGCAGTATTTT.

The chain recombines TRBV6-1 with TRBJ2-7; perhaps TRBD2 as D (5 bases). The CDR3 totals 14 residues. Trimming removed 6 bases at V and 5 bases at J, with 17 bases between. Germline values: CDR1 MNHNS, CDR2 SASEGT. The CDR3 DNA is TGTGCCAGCAGGGCCGGCGAAGAGGGTCACGAGCAGTACTTC. This codes for CASRAGEEGHEQYF.

The chain couples TRBV27 to TRBJ2-5; the D is unclear. Germline lookup yields CDR1 MNHEY and CDR2 SMNVEV (reference sequence). CDR3 length: 14 residues. The ends were cut back, 1 base at V and 1 base at J, with 7 bases in the middle. The CDR3 is CASSLLGSQETQYF. The CDR3 region has the DNA TGTGCCAGCAGTTTATTGGGTTCCCAAGAGACCCAGTACTTC.

Of note for this clonotype: Germline is not matched at one junction end, which may reflect a read error. The chain has TRBV20-1 and TRBJ2-7, with 8 bases aligning to TRBD2. The CDR3 spans 14 residues. The germline V gene encodes CDR1 DFQATT and CDR2 SNEGSKA (reference sequence). CDR3 sequence: CSADQRELRNEQHF. Written as DNA, the CDR3 is TGCAGTGCTGATCAGCGGGAGTTACGGAACGAGCAGCACTTC.

The CDR3 here is CASSQDGFGYTF. In nucleotides, the CDR3 is TGCGCCAGCAGCCAAGATGGTTTTGGCTACACCTTC. V is TRBV4-3 and J is TRBJ1-2; D gene uncertain. Germline V gene lookup returns CDR1 LGHNA and CDR2 YSLEER. CDR3 length equals 12 residues. V was trimmed by 0 bases and J by 7 bases, leaving 6 bases between them.

This clonotype occurred a few times. V is TRBV2 and J is TRBJ2-5; possible D gene TRBD2, 5 bases. Germline V gene data show CDR1 as SNHLY and CDR2 as FYNNEI. Trimming removed 1 base at V and 2 bases at J, with 11 bases between. This CDR3 has 15 residues. The CDR3 protein is CASSEVGGPQETQYF. CDR3 nucleotides: TGTGCCAGCAGTGAAGTAGGAGGACCACAAGAGACCCAGTACTTC.

This chain joins TRBV10-3 and TRBJ2-7, with D maybe TRBD2 (5 bases). This CDR3 is 12 amino acids long. Germline V CDR1 and CDR2: ENHRY, SYGVKD. With 7 bases removed from V and 3 bases from J, the gap between germline ends came to 10 bases. The CDR3 here is CAIKERSYEQYF. CDR3 coding DNA: TGTGCCATCAAGGAGCGGAGCTACGAGCAGTACTTC.

The chain combines TRBV7-2 with TRBJ2-7; D gene unclear. The germline V gene encodes CDR1 SGHTA and CDR2 FQGNSA. CDR3 length equals 13 residues. The V end was cut by 6 bases, the J end by 5 bases, with 14 bases between. The CDR3 DNA follows: TGTGCCAGCAGGCCCTCTGGAGTACACGAGCAGTACTTC. Protein product: CASRPSGVHEQYF.

The chain recombines TRBV30 with TRBJ1-5; 7 bases fit TRBD1. Trimming removed 1 base from V and 3 bases from J; junction bases left unmatched: 12. The germline CDR1 and CDR2 sequences are GTSNPN and SVGIG (reference sequence). There are 17 residues in the CDR3. The CDR3 protein is CAWSAGGPGQLNQPQHF. CDR3 DNA: TGTGCCTGGAGTGCTGGGGGACCGGGACAGCTCAATCAGCCCCAGCATTTT. Full variable domain (outside the CDR3, taken from reference TRBV30 and TRBJ1-5): SQTIHQWPATLVQPVGSPLSLECTVEGTSNPNLYWYRQAAGRGLQLLFYSVGIGQISSEVPQNLSASRPQDRQFILSSKKLLLSDSGFYLCAWSAGGPGQLNQPQHFGDGTRLSIL.

The gene calls are TRBV12-3 or TRBV12-4 and TRBJ2-4; D is possibly TRBD1 (5 bases). The ends were cut back, 5 bases at V and 2 bases at J, with 7 bases in the middle. This CDR3 comprises 13 residues. CDR3: CASSPGSKNIQYF. Here the CDR3 DNA reads TGTGCCAGCAGTCCAGGGTCCAAAAACATTCAGTACTTC.

This clonotype occurred a few times. This sequence joins TRBV12-3 or TRBV12-4 and TRBJ2-7, with D possibly being TRBD2 (6 bases). Trimming shortened V by 6 bases and J by 1 base, and 19 bases separated the two germline ends. This CDR3 is built from 16 residues. Here the CDR3 DNA reads TGTGCCAGCAGCCTCGGACACCCGGGACTTTCCTACGAGCAGTACTTC. It is translated as CASSLGHPGLSYEQYF.

This clonotype occurred a few times. This chain uses TRBV15 with TRBJ2-3; a weak D match, TRBD2 (6 bases). The CDR3 runs 16 residues. CDR1 and CDR2 (germline): LNHNV, YYDKDF (reference sequence). V was trimmed by 0 bases and J by 3 bases, leaving 13 bases between them. CDR3 protein: CATSRDSGERTDTQYF. CDR3 bases: TGTGCCACCAGCAGAGATTCGGGAGAGCGGACAGATACGCAGTATTTT.

The sample holds many counts of this clonotype. V is TRBV20-1 and J is TRBJ1-1, with D possibly matching TRBD1 (6 bases). This CDR3 is 15 amino acids long. The V end lost 6 bases, the J end lost 0 bases, and 17 bases lay between the germline ends. Germline CDR1 and CDR2: DFQATT and SNEGSKA (reference sequence). The CDR3 sequence is CSAPRGGGMNTEAFF. The CDR3 DNA reads TGCAGTGCGCCCAGGGGAGGGGGAATGAACACTGAAGCTTTCTTT.

This clonotype occurred a few times. V gene TRBV5-1 combines with J gene TRBJ2-3; 11 bases are a match to TRBD2. Germline-derived CDR1 and CDR2 are SGHRS and YFSETQ. The V segment lost 4 bases and the J segment 2 bases; nucleotides outside the gene matches: 6. There are 16 residues in the CDR3. The CDR3 protein is CASSRWTSGYTDTQYF. The CDR3 bases are TGCGCCAGCAGCAGATGGACTAGCGGGTACACAGATACGCAGTATTTT.

The rearrangement joins TRBV9 to TRBJ2-7, with TRBD1 matching 9 bases. The CDR3 totals 15 residues. Losses at the gene ends were 3 bases for V and 6 bases for J; bases not matched to a gene: 10. CDR1 is SGDLS and CDR2 is YYNGEE in the germline V gene. The CDR3 DNA reads as TGTGCCAGCAGCGCAACAGGGGGCGCTGGGCTCGAGCAGTACTTC. Its translation: CASSATGGAGLEQYF.

The chain recombines TRBV5-1 with TRBJ2-3; 10 bases map to TRBD2. CDR3 length equals 15 residues. V was pared by 3 bases and J by 4 bases, with 5 bases of the junction left unmatched. Germline assignment: CDR1 SGHRS and CDR2 YFSETQ. The CDR3: CASSSGTSAADTQYF. The CDR3 region has the DNA TGCGCCAGCAGCTCCGGGACTAGCGCCGCAGATACGCAGTATTTT.

The genes are TRBV4-2 and TRBJ1-4, with D hard to call. Germline V gives CDR1 LGHNA, CDR2 YNFKEQ. The CDR3 length is 15 residues. Deletions cut 0 bases from V and 8 bases from J, with 13 bases between. This chain's CDR3 is CASSQDNTVSEKLFF. The DNA of the CDR3 is TGTGCCAGCAGCCAAGATAACACGGTTTCAGAAAAACTGTTTTTT.